The clone carrying this TCR beta chain was observed at least ten times. Antigen unknown. The sample originates from a study of T cell responses to AZD1222 COVID-19 vaccine. Overall study findings and caveats: Donors were largely white British and mainly female; clonal diversity was possibly underestimated.

Profiled with immunoSEQ multiplex PCR; TCRdb holds only in-frame clones, not every one. The data contain about 140,000 clones, roughly 90% of them singletons. CDR3 length equals 11 residues. Trimming removed 4 bases from V and 7 bases from J, with 8 bases in between. Germline V gene sequence: CDR1 SNHLY, CDR2 FYNNEI. Sequenced material: peripheral blood, taken on day 0 of AZD1222 vaccination. The TCR was taken from an adult in good health. This sequence joins TRBV2 and TRBJ2-7; D not certain. The CDR3 here is CASSGRIEQYF. CDR3 nucleotide sequence: TGTGCCAGCAGTGGGCGTATTGAGCAGTACTTC.